Given below is one T cell receptor beta chain in context. This entry belongs to a study of Graves' ophthalmopathy and Graves' hyperthyroidism. RNA transcripts were the source from which TCR beta CDR3 regions were amplified. RT-PCR with HTBI primers came first, then second-round multiplex PCR. TCRdb re-called the multiplex PCR reads with MiXCR, one entry per CDR3 protein. The sample has 740,000 or so distinct CDR3 sequences; 35% to 50% are singletons. Around 10 ml of fresh blood yielded the PBMCs by density gradient. The TCR comes from an adult man with Graves' ophthalmopathy. Sequencing was carried out using peripheral blood.

In DNA, the CDR3 is TGTGCCAGCAGCTTGGCCGGACAGGGACGGACTGAAGCTTTCTTT. This encodes CASSLAGQGRTEAFF. The gene calls are TRBV5-6 and TRBJ1-1; 8 nucleotides match TRBD1. The CDR3 contains 15 residues. The trim removed 0 bases at V and 5 bases at J, leaving 6 bases unmatched. Germline-derived CDR1 and CDR2 are SGHDT and YYEEEE.